Each of the 14 T cell receptor beta chains below was sequenced from the same sample in a study of blood T cell repertoires in COVID-19. Profiled with immunoSEQ multiplex PCR; TCRdb holds only in-frame clones, not every one. The top ten clones hold 0.7% to 1% of a sample with some 450,000 clones, roughly 89% of them seen once. The sample consisted of peripheral blood. These TCRs come from a man in his late teens or twenties with COVID-19, enrolled during active disease.

This clone was picked up one time. The V and J genes are TRBV7-2 and TRBJ2-7, with a possible D match to TRBD2 (6 bases). Germline CDR1 is SGHTA and CDR2 is FQGNSA. The CDR3 has 14 amino acids. V shed 1 base and J shed 5 bases, with 12 bases lying between them. The CDR3 DNA reads TGTGCCAGCAGCTTAGAGCTAGCGATACACGAGCAGTACTTC. Its protein product is CASSLELAIHEQYF. The full variable domain, in which reference TRBV7-2 and TRBJ2-7 provide the parts outside the CDR3, is GAGVSQSPSNKVTEKGKDVELRCDPISGHTALYWYRQSLGQGLEFLIYFQGNSAPDKSGLPSDRFSAERTGGSVSTLTIQRTQQEDSAVYLCASSLELAIHEQYFGPGTRLTVT.

This chain links TRBV19 with TRBJ2-1; a possible D gene is TRBD1 (6 bases). The CDR3 totals 13 residues. Trimming removed 6 bases at V and 9 bases at J, with 15 bases between. Germline V gene data show CDR1 as LNHDA and CDR2 as SQIVND (reference sequence). CDR3: CASRPRDTGEQFF. In DNA, the CDR3 is TGTGCCAGTAGACCCAGGGACACCGGTGAGCAGTTCTTC.

The chain joins TRBV2 to TRBJ1-2; 7 bases are a match to TRBD1. From germline, CDR1 is SNHLY and CDR2 FYNNEI. The CDR3 sequence is 14 residues long. V shed 1 base, J shed 3 bases, and the junction held 2 bases outside the gene matches. The CDR3, as DNA: TGTGCCAGCAGTGAAGGCAGGGGGGACTATGGCTACACCTTC. Translation gives CASSEGRGDYGYTF.

The chain couples TRBV10-1 to TRBJ2-1, with 9 bases that match TRBD1. J was trimmed by 10 bases and V by 8 bases; bases with no gene match: 18. The CDR3 contains 16 residues. Germline assignment: CDR1 WNHNN and CDR2 SYGVQD (reference sequence). This CDR3 is CASPRRGRTGACEQFF. The CDR3 DNA is TGCGCCAGCCCGAGGAGAGGCAGGACAGGGGCTTGCGAGCAGTTCTTC.

The chain employs TRBV4-2 and TRBJ1-1; perhaps TRBD1 as D (6 bases). The V end lost 2 bases, the J end lost 3 bases, and 13 bases lay between the germline ends. CDR1 and CDR2 from the germline V gene are LGHNA and YNFKEQ. The CDR3 covers 15 residues. The CDR3 DNA reads TGTGCCAGCAGCCAAAGGGACACCATATACACTGAAGCTTTCTTT. Translated: CASSQRDTIYTEAFF.

The CDR3 sequence is CAWSLGTVNYGYTF. The CDR3 nucleotides read TGTGCCTGGAGTCTCGGGACAGTCAACTATGGCTACACCTTC. The chain is built from TRBV30 and TRBJ1-2; TRBD1 matches 7 bases. This CDR3 region has 14 residues. The germline V gene has CDR1 GTSNPN and CDR2 SVGIG (reference sequence). V shed 2 bases and J 2 bases; nucleotides not matched to a gene: 5.

This clone was found once. The chain links TRBV24-1 to TRBJ2-1; 13 bases agree with TRBD2. This CDR3 has 16 residues. Germline lookup yields CDR1 KGHDR and CDR2 SFDVKD. V trimming: 4 bases; J trimming: 9 bases; junction bases outside the gene matches: 8. CDR3 coding DNA: TGTGCCACCAGTGACTCACTAGCGGGGGGGTTAGGTGAGCAGTTCTTC. Its translation is CATSDSLAGGLGEQFF.

The chain carries TRBV6-5 and TRBJ2-2; no clear D. CDR1 is MNHEY, CDR2 SVGAGI, per germline. This CDR3 contains 14 residues. Trimming cost V 3 bases and J 5 bases, with 10 bases left between them. CDR3 DNA sequence: TGTGCCAGCAGTTATTTTTCGGGTACCGGGGAGCTGTTTTTT. Translating gives CASSYFSGTGELFF.

The chain couples TRBV4-1 to TRBJ2-7, with D tentatively TRBD1 (6 bases). The CDR3 extends over 14 amino acids. CDR1 is MGHRA and CDR2 is YSYEKL in the germline V gene. The ends were cut back, 1 base at V and 5 bases at J, with 12 bases in the middle. The CDR3 DNA is TGCGCCAGCAGCCAAGTCCGGCAGGGGAACGAGCAGTACTTC. It yields the protein CASSQVRQGNEQYF.

V usage is TRBV12-3 or TRBV12-4 and J usage is TRBJ1-3; D is perhaps TRBD1 (5 bases). V shed 5 bases and J shed 4 bases, with 9 bases lying between them. The CDR3 consists of 13 residues. The CDR3 DNA follows: TGTGCCAGCAGTCCGACAGTCGGAAACACCATATATTTT. Amino acids: CASSPTVGNTIYF.

The chain is built from TRBV9 and TRBJ2-1, with 9 bases fitting TRBD2. CDR3 length: 16 residues. Germline V CDR1 and CDR2: SGDLS, YYNGEE. V was clipped by 0 bases and J by 4 bases; unmatched bases: 5. The CDR3 DNA is TGTGCCAGCAGCGTAGCAGGTAGCGGGGGTTACAATGAGCAGTTCTTC. It specifies CASSVAGSGGYNEQFF.

CDR3 amino acids: CASSFGLKYEQYF. CDR3 coding DNA: TGCGCCAGCAGCTTCGGACTAAAATACGAGCAGTACTTC. This chain links TRBV5-1 with TRBJ2-7; D is perhaps TRBD2 (6 bases). The V gene lost 2 bases and the J gene lost 4 bases, with 10 bases spanning the gap. The CDR3 contains 13 residues. Germline CDR1 reads SGHRS; CDR2 reads YFSETQ.

Turning to this clone: Germline is not matched at one junction end, which may reflect a read error. The chain is built from TRBV19 and TRBJ2-1; 8 bases line up with TRBD1. Germline V lookup: CDR1 LNHDA, CDR2 SQIVND (reference sequence). This CDR3 comprises 11 residues. The CDR3 sequence: CASRTGDGLIF. DNA of the CDR3: TGTGCCAGTAGGACAGGGGATGGCCTCATCTTC.

The rearrangement uses TRBV4-1 and TRBJ1-4; TRBD1 matches at 7 bases. The germline gives CDR1 MGHRA, CDR2 YSYEKL. The CDR3 has 16 residues. The ends lost 1 base at V and 5 bases at J; junction bases unmatched: 7. For the CDR3, the DNA is TGCGCCAGCAGCCAAGGACAGGGTGGAGGGAATGAAAAACTGTTTTTT. Translated: CASSQGQGGGNEKLFF.